This T cell receptor beta chain derives from a study of early T cells in non-severe SARS-CoV-2 infection. This clonotype was seen only a few times. Germline CDR1 and CDR2: PRHDT and FYEKMQ (reference sequence). The CDR3 consists of 13 residues. Trimming pared 5 bases from V and 7 bases from J, leaving 12 bases between. TCRdb reprocessed the 5' RACE reads via MiXCR and lists one record per CDR3 protein. The table includes tens of thousands of distinct CDR3 sequences, 9.5% to 15% detected once. The source of this sequence is an adult who was a healthcare worker with PCR-confirmed SARS-CoV-2 infection or an uninfected control (not recorded which). Sequenced input: whole blood. The gene calls are TRBV13 and TRBJ2-1; perhaps TRBD1 as D (5 bases). CDR3 loop: CASSLMKGNEQFF. The DNA of the CDR3 is TGTGCCAGCAGCCTTATGAAGGGGAATGAGCAGTTCTTC.